Following are 8 T cell receptor beta chains from one sample sequenced in a study of sequential checkpoint blockade in melanoma. Clones were read by immunoSEQ multiplex PCR, and TCRdb kept only the in-frame ones, dropping some. The data hold about 4,900 clones, with about a third observed a single time. Treatment specified: randomized to nivolumab then ipilimumab (arm A) or the reverse (arm B). The sample was tumor tissue (inferred from file names), taken from a patient given nivolumab and ipilimumab in sequence. These receptors were obtained from a human donor with melanoma.

A few counts support this clone. This chain links TRBV6-7 with TRBJ2-3; 7 bases are shared with TRBD2. TRBV6-7 qualifies as an ORF whose function is uncertain. The CDR3 has 13 amino acids. The V and J ends lost 10 bases and 6 bases, in that order; junction bases with no gene match: 10. This CDR3 reads CATERDGLDTQYF. As DNA, the CDR3 is TGTGCCACCGAGCGGGACGGGTTGGATACGCAGTATTTT.

This clone was seen only a few times. The chain's CDR3 is CASSLGLAGLYEQYF. The CDR3 DNA reads TGTGCCAGCAGTTTGGGGCTAGCGGGCCTCTACGAGCAGTACTTC. The genes are TRBV28 and TRBJ2-7; 8 bases fit TRBD2. Per the germline V gene, CDR1 is MDHEN and CDR2 is SYDVKM. The CDR3 consists of 15 residues. The trim removed 3 bases at V and 3 bases at J, leaving 7 bases unmatched.

This clone was detected only once. This sequence joins TRBV19 and TRBJ2-4; D remains ambiguous. The CDR3 is made up of 11 amino acids. The germline CDR1 and CDR2 sequences are LNHDA and SQIVND (reference sequence). The V end was cut by 1 base, the J end by 10 bases, with 5 bases between. This CDR3 reads CASSIVGIQYF. DNA for the CDR3: TGTGCCAGTAGTATAGTGGGGATTCAGTACTTC.

This clone was counted once. The J gene is TRBJ1-3, the V gene TRBV5-1; no definite D call. Germline CDR1 is SGHRS and CDR2 is YFSETQ. The CDR3 has 15 residues. V lost 0 bases and J 1 base, leaving 8 bases between the germline ends. The CDR3 DNA follows: TGCGCCAGCAGCTTGGTGACGGGTTCTGGAAACACCATATATTTT. It encodes CASSLVTGSGNTIYF.

V and J are TRBV5-8 and TRBJ2-1; D possibly matches TRBD1 or TRBD2 (6 bases each). V lost 2 bases and J 10 bases, leaving 13 bases between the germline ends. Per germline, CDR1 SGHTS and CDR2 YDEGEE. There are 13 residues in the CDR3. Here the CDR3 DNA reads TGTGCCAGCAGCTTAGGGGGACTCCGGGAGCAGTTCTTC. It translates to CASSLGGLREQFF. The full variable domain, completed using reference TRBV5-8 and TRBJ2-1, is EAGVTQSPTHLIKTRGQQATLRCSPISGHTSVYWYQQALGLGLQFLLWYDEGEERNRGNFPPRFSGRQFPNYSSELNVNALELEDSALYLCASSLGGLREQFFGPGTRLTVL.

This clone was recorded a few times. The chain employs TRBV4-1 and TRBJ2-7; D not resolved. V was shortened by 0 bases and J by 1 base, with 13 bases between the two germline ends. Looked up from germline, CDR1 is MGHRA and CDR2 is YSYEKL. CDR3 length: 16 amino acids. CDR3 sequence (DNA): TGCGCCAGCAGCCAAGACGTCCCAGCCGGTTCCTACGAGCAGTACTTC. It encodes CASSQDVPAGSYEQYF.

There are a few counts of this clone. The V and J genes are TRBV2 and TRBJ2-1; no firm D call. The germline V gene encodes CDR1 SNHLY and CDR2 FYNNEI. The V gene lost 7 bases and the J gene lost 0 bases, with 7 bases spanning the gap. The CDR3 sequence is 13 residues long. The DNA for the CDR3 is TGTGCCAGCATTGACCGCTCCTACAATGAGCAGTTCTTC. Amino acid sequence: CASIDRSYNEQFF.

V gene TRBV11-3 combines with J gene TRBJ1-1, with D unclear. The CDR3 extends over 14 amino acids. V was shortened by 2 bases and J by 0 bases, with 7 bases between the two germline ends. Germline V gene data show CDR1 as SGHNT and CDR2 as YENEEA. CDR3 in DNA: TGTGCCAGCAGCTTAAACGAGATGAACACTGAAGCTTTCTTT. Its protein product is CASSLNEMNTEAFF.